Reported below is one T cell receptor (beta chain). These data are taken from a study of regulatory T cells in long-lasting Graves disease. The time point here: newly diagnosed GD, antithyroid drugs for less than 3 months. Following extraction of RNA from PBMCs, that RNA was used to make the TCR library. Researchers made TCR beta libraries by using iRepertoire HTBI primers and running Arm-PCR on CDR3 regions. In the original workflow: The study identified around 62 TRBV and 13 to 15 TRBJ segments across samples. From the multiplex PCR reads, TCRdb called clonotypes with MiXCR, one entry per CDR3 protein. None of the V and J calls come from the authors' own analysis; TCRdb made them. The sample has about 450,000 distinct CDR3 sequences, approximately 15% seen once. These data were likewise used in another study, on T cells in Graves' hyperthyroidism and ophthalmopathy.

Sequences were derived from peripheral blood mononuclear cells (PBMCs), sampled at new diagnosis, from a patient treated with antithyroid drugs. The receptor was isolated from a woman between 50 and 59 years old with Graves disease.

In DNA, the CDR3 is TGTGCCGGCCCGGGGGGCGGTCTTTACGAGCAGTACTTC. It is translated as CAGPGGGLYEQYF. The chain is built from TRBV12-3 or TRBV12-4 and TRBJ2-7; weak D call: TRBD2 (7 bases). The CDR3 consists of 13 residues. Trimming removed 11 bases at V and 4 bases at J, with 18 bases between.